A single sample is the source of the 27 T cell receptor beta chains below, sequenced in a study of tumor and adjacent non-tumor tissue in lung cancer. This sample's RNA came from whole unsorted tissue. TCRbeta libraries were built with three rounds of nested PCR, modified from ARM-PCR. Each CDR3 protein is one row after TCRdb ran MiXCR on the multiplex PCR reads. Of fewer than 120,000 distinct CDR3 sequences detected, roughly 84% appear once; the ten largest clones hold roughly 20%. Specimen: lung tumor tissue. The receptor source for this set is a man in his 70s with non-small cell lung cancer.

Notes on this clonotype: A clone one base away is much larger, so this may be a read error. The V call is TRBV20-1, the J call TRBJ2-2; either TRBD1 or TRBD2 may supply D (5 bases each). The CDR3 is 14 residues long. V lost 7 bases and J 3 bases, leaving 15 bases between the germline ends. Germline CDR1 is DFQATT and CDR2 is SNEGSKA (reference sequence). The CDR3 DNA is TGCAGTGGAAGGGACCGCCCCGACACCGGGGAGCTGTTTTTT. It is translated as CSGRDRPDTGELFF.

Note on this clonotype: The junction does not match germline at one end; this may be a read error. The J gene is TRBJ2-3, the V gene TRBV29-1; D is perhaps TRBD2 (5 bases). CDR3 length: 14 residues. The germline V gene has CDR1 SQVTM and CDR2 ANQGSEA. DNA of the CDR3: TGCAGCGTTGATAAAGCGTCTAGCACAGATACGCTGTATTTT. This sequence encodes CSVDKASSTDTLYF.

This clonotype occurred a few times. One junction end does not reproduce the germline sequence, and a read error may be involved. This rearrangement joins TRBV4-1 to TRBJ2-7; TRBD2 matches 9 bases. Looked up from germline, CDR1 is MGHRA and CDR2 is YSYEKL. CDR3 length: 16 residues. The CDR3: CASNRTLAGEGDEQYF. Here the CDR3 DNA reads TGCGCCAGCAACCGGACATTAGCGGGAGAGGGGGACGAACAGTACTTC.

The rearrangement uses TRBV6-6 and TRBJ1-1, with D possibly TRBD1 on 5 matching bases. CDR3 length: 14 residues. V lost 11 bases and J 3 bases, leaving 19 bases between the germline ends. The germline CDR1 and CDR2 sequences are MNHNY and SVGAGI (reference sequence). The CDR3 region is CAADITGWDTEAFF. The CDR3 DNA reads TGTGCCGCAGACATCACAGGATGGGACACTGAAGCTTTCTTT.

With regard to this clonotype: Since no conserved phenylalanine or tryptophan closes the CDR3, a read error is the likely cause. The chain uses TRBV29-1 and TRBJ1-2; D call uncertain. Trimming shortened V by 4 bases and J by 6 bases, and 24 bases separated the two germline ends. Germline values: CDR1 SQVTM, CDR2 ANQGSEA. This CDR3 is 16 amino acids long. The CDR3 reads CSVVPYRSSGKDGYTC. The CDR3, as DNA: TGCAGCGTTGTCCCCTATCGATCCTCGGGAAAGGATGGCTACACCTGC.

About this clonotype: The junction and the germline gene differ at one end; a read error may be behind it. The V gene is TRBV5-1, the J gene TRBJ2-3; tentatively, D is TRBD2 (6 bases). This CDR3 spans 16 amino acids. Germline values: CDR1 SGHRS, CDR2 YFSETQ. CDR3 amino acids: CAGSLSGLSGTDTQYF. The CDR3, as DNA: TGCGCCGGCAGCTTGTCCGGACTATCGGGCACAGATACGCAGTATTTT.

There are many counts of this clonotype. This chain links TRBV29-1 with TRBJ1-1; D unresolved. Trimming shortened V by 0 bases and J by 0 bases, and 8 bases separated the two germline ends. CDR1 and CDR2 from the germline V gene are SQVTM and ANQGSEA. The CDR3 is 14 amino acids. The CDR3 loop is CSVEDQGLNTEAFF. The CDR3 DNA is TGCAGCGTTGAAGATCAAGGGTTGAACACTGAAGCTTTCTTT.

The rearrangement joins TRBV10-1 to TRBJ2-2; no definite D call. CDR1 WNHNN and CDR2 SYGVQD come from the germline V gene (reference sequence). The CDR3 totals 15 residues. The V end lost 7 bases, the J end lost 5 bases, and 17 bases lay between the germline ends. CDR3 sequence reads: CASKRCGLRTGELFF. CDR3 DNA: TGCGCCAGCAAGCGCTGTGGATTGCGGACCGGGGAGCTGTTTTTT.

The genes are TRBV20-1 and TRBJ1-4; D is unresolved. Germline values: CDR1 DFQATT, CDR2 SNEGSKA (reference sequence). Trimming left V 7 bases short and J 6 bases short, with 12 bases between. The CDR3 is 12 amino acids. As DNA, the CDR3 is TGCAGTGTTATAGATGATGATGAAAAACTGTTTTTT. Its translation: CSVIDDDEKLFF.

A single count supports this clonotype. A clone one base away is much larger, so this may be a read error. The chain employs TRBV20-1 and TRBJ1-2, with D perhaps TRBD1 (5 bases). Germline CDR1 DFQATT, CDR2 SNEGSKA (reference sequence). CDR3 length: 15 amino acids. V shed 4 bases and J shed 4 bases, with 19 bases lying between them. CDR3 residues: CSAIDLARTTYGYTF. The CDR3 DNA sequence: TGCAGTGCTATAGATTTAGCTAGGACAACCTATGGCTACACCTTC.

This clonotype was picked up many times. Possible read error: a much larger clone is one base away. This rearrangement joins TRBV14 to TRBJ1-1; possibly TRBD1 for D (5 bases). Germline CDR1 reads SGHDN; CDR2 reads FVKESK. The CDR3 is 13 amino acids. V lost 1 base to trimming and J lost 7 bases, with 10 bases between them. The CDR3 loop is CASSQGLTGEAFF. As DNA, the CDR3 is TGTGCCAGCAGCCAAGGTCTTACAGGTGAAGCTTTCTTT.

V is TRBV6-2 or TRBV6-3 and J is TRBJ2-3, with D hard to call. Germline V gene sequence: CDR1 MNHEY, CDR2 SVGEGT. CDR3 length equals 14 residues. With 9 bases removed from V and 2 bases from J, the gap between germline ends came to 15 bases. In DNA form, the CDR3 reads TGTGCCAGGAAGGATCCGACGAACACAGATACGCAGTATTTT. Residues: CARKDPTNTDTQYF.

Notes on this clonotype: This may stem from a read error, because a much larger clone lies one nucleotide away. V and J are TRBV7-3 and TRBJ2-1, with a possible D match to TRBD2 (6 bases). The V end was cut by 10 bases, the J end by 8 bases, with 15 bases between. The CDR3 extends over 12 amino acids. The V gene's germline CDR1 is SGHTA and CDR2 FQGTGA. As DNA, the CDR3 is TGTGCCACCTGGGGGGTTAAGGATGAGCAGTTCTTC. Translated, it gives CATWGVKDEQFF.

Regarding this clonotype: The junction shows a germline mismatch at one end, possibly a read error. This sequence joins TRBV6-1 and TRBJ2-1; possibly TRBD2 for D (7 bases). The V gene's germline CDR1 is MNHNS and CDR2 SASEGT. There are 16 residues in the CDR3. CDR3 loop: CTSTLRGGTGSNVQFF. Here the CDR3 DNA reads TGTACCAGCACCCTAAGGGGGGGCACCGGGTCCAATGTGCAGTTCTTT.

Details on this clonotype: A junction boundary mismatches the germline segment, possibly from a read error. As DNA, the CDR3 is TGCGCCATCAGCCAAGCCAGTCGTCACGAAAAACTGTTCTTT. Its protein product is CAISQASRHEKLFF. This chain connects TRBV4-3 to TRBJ1-4, with D unclear. The germline V gene encodes CDR1 LGHNA and CDR2 YSLEER. The CDR3 loop spans 14 amino acids.

Note on this clonotype: The CDR3 does not end in the conserved phenylalanine or tryptophan, so this is likely a read error. The gene calls are TRBV4-2 and TRBJ2-1; the match to TRBD2 covers 13 bases. Germline CDR1 LGHNA, CDR2 YNFKEQ. V lost 5 bases to trimming and J lost 10 bases; unmatched junction nucleotides: 8. The CDR3 sequence is 15 residues long. Written as DNA, the CDR3 is TGTGCCAGCAGCTCGGGGACTAGCGGGGCACAAGAGCAGTTCATC. Encoded protein: CASSSGTSGAQEQFI.

Of note for this clonotype: Given the absence of the conserved phenylalanine or tryptophan at the CDR3 end, a read error is likely. The DNA is omitted, as the CDR3 cannot be located on it reliably, and the CDR3 follows TCRdb's listing. This chain's CDR3 is CAIRETGLYEQYY. V usage is TRBV10-3 and J usage is TRBJ2-7; no check of the table's D call, TRBD1, against the DNA was made. The CDR3 contains 13 residues when both ends are counted. In germline, CDR1 is ENHRY, CDR2 SYGVKD.

The rearrangement joins TRBV6-1 to TRBJ2-5; no reliable D call. In germline, CDR1 is MNHNS, CDR2 SASEGT. The CDR3 consists of 15 residues. V was pared by 2 bases and J by 5 bases, with 15 bases between. CDR3 protein: CASSESAALRETQYF. The CDR3 bases are TGTGCCAGCAGTGAAAGCGCTGCGTTGCGGGAGACCCAGTACTTC.

Worth noting for this clonotype: A single base separates this from a much larger clone, so it may be a read error. The chain carries TRBV5-6 and TRBJ1-2; D is uncertain. From germline, CDR1 is SGHDT and CDR2 YYEEEE. The CDR3 totals 13 residues. This CDR3 reads CASSLLRLYGYSF. As DNA, the CDR3 is TGTGCCAGCAGCTTGCTACGGCTCTATGGCTACAGCTTC.

As to this clonotype: In this CDR3 the conserved last residue, phenylalanine or tryptophan, is missing, so a read error is likely. This chain links TRBV28 with TRBJ2-6; D uncertain. The V gene's germline CDR1 is MDHEN and CDR2 SYDVKM. CDR3 size: 15 residues. Trimming stripped 5 bases from V and 0 bases from J, with 8 bases between. The CDR3 sequence: CASSEIYSGANVLTV. In DNA form, the CDR3 reads TGTGCCAGCAGTGAGATCTACTCTGGGGCCAACGTCCTGACTGTC.

The CDR3 here is CASSRTLAVEGDEQYF. DNA for the CDR3: TGCGCCAGCAGTCGGACATTAGCGGTAGAGGGGGACGAGCAGTACTTC. The chain employs TRBV4-1 and TRBJ2-7; the D gene could be TRBD1 or TRBD2 (6 bases each). The V end was cut by 6 bases, the J end by 5 bases, with 23 bases between. Germline V gene data show CDR1 as MGHRA and CDR2 as YSYEKL. This CDR3 spans 16 amino acids.

Regarding this clonotype: The CDR3 carries no conserved terminal phenylalanine or tryptophan, so it likely arises from a read error. This sequence joins TRBV5-5 and TRBJ2-3; TRBD1 might be the D (6 bases). This CDR3 comprises 13 residues. The germline V gene has CDR1 SGHKS and CDR2 YYEKEE (reference sequence). The CDR3 spells CASSLAGVDTQYY. DNA of the CDR3: TGCGCCAGCAGCTTGGCAGGGGTGGATACGCAGTATTAT.

About this clonotype itself: Germline and junction disagree at one end, which may indicate a read error. The chain joins TRBV11-2 to TRBJ1-3, with D uncertain. The CDR3 runs 15 residues. Germline V CDR1 and CDR2: SGHAT, FQNNGV. The CDR3 nucleotides read TGTGCTAGCAGCCACACATGGACCCCTGGAAACACCATAAATTTT. Protein product: CASSHTWTPGNTINF.

Details on this clonotype: A much bigger clone sits one base away, suggesting this may be a read error. DNA of the CDR3: TGCAGTGCCCCGCTGACAGCGAGGGAGACCCAGTACTTC. Residues: CSAPLTARETQYF. The chain uses TRBV20-1 and TRBJ2-5, with a possible D match to TRBD1 (5 bases). Germline V lookup: CDR1 DFQATT, CDR2 SNEGSKA (reference sequence). The CDR3 is 13 amino acids. V was trimmed by 6 bases and J by 5 bases, leaving 16 bases between them.

This clonotype showed up just once. Its ends do not fully match the called genes, so a read error is possible. The chain carries TRBV6-2 or TRBV6-3 and TRBJ1-5; D is possibly TRBD1 (5 bases). Per germline, CDR1 MNHEY and CDR2 SVGEGT. This CDR3 has 13 residues. CDR3 nucleotide sequence: TGTGTCAGCAGTTCTCAGGGCGATCAGCCCCAACATTTT. This gives the protein CVSSSQGDQPQHF.

For this clonotype: The conserved final phenylalanine or tryptophan is absent from the CDR3, which likely points to a read error. It is unclear where the CDR3 begins or ends on the DNA, so no DNA is shown, and the CDR3 is as TCRdb lists it. The chain recombines TRBV5-4 with TRBJ2-5; no DNA check was done on the table's D call, TRBD1. The CDR3 sequence runs 14 residues, both termini included. The germline CDR1 and CDR2 sequences are SGHNT and YYREEE (reference sequence). CDR3 region: CVSRKGTSKETQYL.

Turning to this clonotype: Because the CDR3 is missing its conserved closing phenylalanine or tryptophan, this is likely a read error. V is TRBV11-2 and J is TRBJ2-7; no clear D. Germline CDR1 SGHAT, CDR2 FQNNGV. Trimming left V 2 bases short and J 10 bases short, with 12 bases between. The CDR3 contains 12 residues. CDR3 protein: CASSLYGPDQYS. CDR3 nucleotide sequence: TGTGCCAGCAGCTTATATGGGCCCGATCAGTACTCC.